The 23 T cell receptor beta chains below come from one sample, sequenced in a study of identical twins. TCRdb analysed the 5' RACE reads with MiXCR anew, one entry per CDR3 protein. The sample consists of fewer than 550,000 distinct CDR3 sequences, 15% of them appearing once. The same sample was also used in a study of yellow fever vaccine responses in identical twins.

The sequenced sample was CD4+ T cells sorted from blood. The receptors derive from a woman under 30 in good health.

The V call is TRBV28, the J call TRBJ1-1; D possibly corresponds to TRBD1 (5 bases). In germline, CDR1 is MDHEN, CDR2 SYDVKM. The CDR3 runs to 15 residues. The ends were cut back, 5 bases at V and 8 bases at J, with 21 bases in the middle. The CDR3 here is CASSGGGTEFTEAFF. The CDR3 DNA follows: TGTGCCAGCAGTGGGGGGGGGACCGAATTCACCGAAGCTTTCTTT.

This clonotype was detected a few times. This chain connects TRBV11-2 to TRBJ2-1; D remains ambiguous. The V and J ends lost 5 bases and 5 bases respectively, with 10 bases between them. Germline values: CDR1 SGHAT, CDR2 FQNNGV. This CDR3 spans 13 amino acids. The CDR3 DNA reads TGTGCCAGCAGCGGGTTTACCCACAATGAGCAGTTCTTC. Its protein product is CASSGFTHNEQFF.

The rearrangement links TRBV28 to TRBJ2-7; 9 bases line up with TRBD1. The J segment lost 3 bases and the V segment lost 4 bases, leaving 7 bases of the junction unmatched. Germline V gives CDR1 MDHEN, CDR2 SYDVKM. The CDR3 extends over 15 amino acids. CDR3 nucleotides: TGTGCCAGCAGTTCCGGGACAGGGACCCGCTACGAGCAGTACTTC. It specifies CASSSGTGTRYEQYF. The full variable domain, rest sourced from reference TRBV28 and TRBJ2-7, is DVKVTQSSRYLVKRTGEKVFLECVQDMDHENMFWYRQDPGLGLRLIYFSYDVKMKEKGDIPEGYSVSREKKERFSLILESASTNQTSMYLCASSSGTGTRYEQYFGPGTRLTVT.

The genes are TRBV15 and TRBJ2-2, with D possibly TRBD1 on 5 matching bases. Germline V lookup: CDR1 LNHNV, CDR2 YYDKDF (reference sequence). The CDR3 is 17 amino acids. V lost 0 bases, J lost 6 bases, and 17 bases lay in between. The CDR3 DNA is TGTGCCACCAGCAGAGATCAATTCCAGGGTTGGGCCGGGGAGCTGTTTTTT. This translates into CATSRDQFQGWAGELFF.

This clonotype was recorded a few times. In nucleotides, the CDR3 is TGTGCCAGCAGTTTTGGGACGACCCAGTACTTC. As protein: CASSFGTTQYF. The rearrangement links TRBV12-3 or TRBV12-4 to TRBJ2-5; the D gene could be TRBD1 or TRBD2 (5 bases each). This CDR3 has 11 residues. Trimming stripped 3 bases from V and 7 bases from J, with 6 bases between.

This clonotype was seen a few times. This sequence joins TRBV10-3 and TRBJ2-2, with D uncertain. V lost 7 bases to trimming and J lost 1 base, with 16 bases between them. The CDR3 length is 16 residues. CDR1 is ENHRY, CDR2 SYGVKD, per germline. This chain's CDR3 is CAIKGNSHMNTGELFF. As DNA, the CDR3 is TGTGCCATCAAAGGCAACTCGCATATGAACACCGGGGAGCTGTTTTTT.

This clonotype was seen more than once but under ten times. The chain links TRBV2 to TRBJ2-1; no reliable D call. This CDR3 is 14 amino acids long. Deletions cut 6 bases from V and 0 bases from J, with 9 bases between. Germline CDR1 and CDR2: SNHLY and FYNNEI. For the CDR3, the DNA is TGTGCCAGCAGGGCCACCGGCTCCTACAATGAGCAGTTCTTC. Amino acids: CASRATGSYNEQFF.

This clonotype was observed a handful of times. The chain employs TRBV24-1 and TRBJ2-5, with D hard to call. The CDR3 loop spans 12 amino acids. Germline values: CDR1 KGHDR, CDR2 SFDVKD. V was clipped by 4 bases and J by 1 base, with 3 bases between them. CDR3 amino acids: CATSETQETQYF. The CDR3 DNA sequence: TGTGCCACCAGTGAGACCCAAGAGACCCAGTACTTC.

A few counts support this clonotype. The chain carries TRBV24-1 and TRBJ2-2; 8 bases match TRBD1. Germline lookup yields CDR1 KGHDR and CDR2 SFDVKD. The trim removed 9 bases at V and 6 bases at J, leaving 5 bases unmatched. The CDR3 runs to 13 residues. CDR3 nucleotide sequence: TGTGCCACCCGGACAGGGAGTGCCGGGGAGCTGTTTTTT. Its protein is CATRTGSAGELFF.

A few counts support this clonotype. The DNA of the CDR3 is TGTGCCAGCAGCCAGGCCGGGACACGGAGTGAAGCTTTCTTT. It encodes CASSQAGTRSEAFF. The J gene is TRBJ1-1, the V gene TRBV13; maybe TRBD1 (6 bases). Trimming shortened V by 5 bases and J by 7 bases, and 17 bases separated the two germline ends. CDR1 is PRHDT and CDR2 is FYEKMQ in the germline V gene (reference sequence). CDR3 length: 14 residues.

The chain joins TRBV6-5 to TRBJ1-2; D is uncertain. From germline, CDR1 is MNHEY and CDR2 SVGAGI. V shed 4 bases and J shed 0 bases, with 9 bases lying between them. There are 14 residues in the CDR3. The CDR3 sequence is CASSSQSTNYGYTF. In nucleotides, the CDR3 is TGTGCCAGCAGTTCACAGAGTACTAACTATGGCTACACCTTC.

V is TRBV20-1 and J is TRBJ2-3; D is perhaps TRBD2 (6 bases). The CDR3 is made up of 19 amino acids. CDR1 DFQATT and CDR2 SNEGSKA come from the germline V gene (reference sequence). With 0 bases removed from V and 2 bases from J, the gap between germline ends came to 24 bases. The chain's CDR3 is CSARDGELAGVPLTDTQYF. As DNA, the CDR3 is TGCAGTGCTAGAGATGGGGAACTAGCTGGTGTTCCCCTCACAGATACGCAGTATTTT.

The chain recombines TRBV4-1 with TRBJ1-1; possible D gene TRBD1, 6 bases. Trimming shortened V by 5 bases and J by 3 bases, and 16 bases separated the two germline ends. The CDR3 consists of 15 residues. Germline CDR1 MGHRA, CDR2 YSYEKL. The CDR3 reads CASSLQGATYTEAFF. The DNA for the CDR3 is TGCGCCAGCAGCTTACAGGGTGCGACGTACACTGAAGCTTTCTTT.

The chain is built from TRBV9 and TRBJ2-2, with D possibly matching TRBD2 (6 bases). The CDR3 has 15 amino acids. Between the trimmed V and J ends, which lost 4 bases and 6 bases, there was a span of 16 bases. Germline lookup yields CDR1 SGDLS and CDR2 YYNGEE. The CDR3 protein is CASSPPGGWAGELFF. The CDR3 nucleotides read TGTGCCAGCAGCCCCCCCGGGGGTTGGGCCGGGGAGCTGTTTTTT.

The chain joins TRBV5-6 to TRBJ1-1; 9 bases agree with TRBD1. With V trimmed by 1 base and J by 7 bases, 11 bases remained unmatched. The CDR3 runs to 16 residues. Germline CDR1 is SGHDT and CDR2 is YYEEEE. Here the CDR3 reads CASSLRITGGYGEAFF. DNA of the CDR3: TGTGCCAGCAGCTTGCGGATAACAGGGGGCTATGGTGAAGCTTTCTTT.

In its sample, this clonotype was seen a few times. The chain uses TRBV7-9 and TRBJ1-4; D gene unclear. This CDR3 comprises 15 residues. Germline CDR1 SEHNR, CDR2 FQNEAQ (reference sequence). V lost 1 base, J lost 6 bases, and 12 bases lay in between. CDR3 DNA: TGTGCCAGCAGCTTAGAAGTTCGGGGAGATGAAAAACTGTTTTTT. Translation: CASSLEVRGDEKLFF.

This clonotype was seen more than once but under ten times. The J gene is TRBJ1-5, the V gene TRBV7-6; TRBD1 aligns across 8 bases. This CDR3 is 16 amino acids long. V was clipped by 4 bases and J by 4 bases; unmatched bases: 9. Per germline, CDR1 SGHVS and CDR2 FNYEAQ. CDR3 in amino acids: CASSSEAGQVNQPQHF. In DNA form, the CDR3 reads TGTGCCAGCAGCTCTGAGGCGGGACAGGTTAATCAGCCCCAGCATTTT. Full variable domain (rest looked up from reference TRBV7-6 and TRBJ1-5): GAGVSQSPRYKVTKRGQDVALRCDPISGHVSLYWYRQALGQGPEFLTYFNYEAQQDKSGLPNDRFSAERPEGSISTLTIQRTEQRDSAMYRCASSSEAGQVNQPQHFGDGTRLSIL.

This clonotype was detected only a few times. The CDR3 nucleotides read TGCAGTGGCACTAGCGGGAGTATGGATGAGCAGTTCTTC. Its protein product is CSGTSGSMDEQFF. The V call is TRBV20-1, the J call TRBJ2-1; TRBD2 aligns across 11 bases. The CDR3 extends over 13 amino acids. Germline trimming cut 7 bases from V and 8 bases from J; bases unmatched to any gene: 7. Germline-derived CDR1 and CDR2 are DFQATT and SNEGSKA (reference sequence).

The chain combines TRBV20-1 with TRBJ2-1, with a weak D call TRBD1 (6 bases). The CDR3 runs to 11 residues. Trimming stripped 6 bases from V and 10 bases from J, with 13 bases between. CDR1 and CDR2 from the germline V gene are DFQATT and SNEGSKA (reference sequence). In DNA form, the CDR3 reads TGCAGTGCCACCCGAGGGGGAGAGCAGTTCTTC. Its protein is CSATRGGEQFF.

The chain has TRBV2 and TRBJ2-1; the D call may be TRBD1 or TRBD2 (6 bases each). Germline CDR1 reads SNHLY; CDR2 reads FYNNEI. This CDR3 has 16 amino acids. Trimming pared 4 bases from V and 0 bases from J, leaving 13 bases between. This CDR3 is CASSGRGTGSYNEQFF. In nucleotides, the CDR3 is TGTGCCAGCAGTGGGAGGGGGACGGGCTCCTACAATGAGCAGTTCTTC.

This clonotype occurred a few times. The gene calls are TRBV28 and TRBJ1-4; a possible D gene is TRBD1 (6 bases). CDR1 is MDHEN, CDR2 SYDVKM, per germline. Trimming shortened V by 7 bases and J by 8 bases, and 14 bases separated the two germline ends. This CDR3 has 13 residues. This CDR3 reads CASTSGGEEKLFF. The CDR3 DNA follows: TGTGCCAGCACGTCCGGGGGCGAGGAAAAACTGTTTTTT.

Only one count was recorded for this clonotype. The CDR3 is CASSLSAGFYEQYV. The CDR3 nucleotides read TGTGCCAGCAGTTTATCTGCAGGGTTCTACGAGCAGTACGTC. V and J are TRBV27 and TRBJ2-7, with a tentative D call TRBD1 (5 bases). The CDR3 length is 14 residues. V shed 0 bases and J shed 3 bases, with 9 bases lying between them. The germline CDR1 and CDR2 sequences are MNHEY and SMNVEV (reference sequence).

This clonotype was counted between two and nine times. DNA for the CDR3: TGTGCCAGCAGCACCGCCGGGGGGACGGGCGAGCAGTACGTC. Residues: CASSTAGGTGEQYV. This chain uses TRBV21-1 with TRBJ2-7; TRBD1, the table's D call, was not compared with the DNA. TRBV21-1 is termed a pseudogene. This CDR3 comprises 14 residues.